This T cell receptor (beta chain) was captured by sequencing in a study of blood T cell repertoires in COVID-19. Profiled with immunoSEQ multiplex PCR; TCRdb holds only in-frame clones, not every one. The sample yields fewer than 45,000 clones, roughly 81% seen once. V lost 1 base, J lost 6 bases, and 18 bases lay in between. Germline assignment: CDR1 WSHSY and CDR2 SAAADI. This CDR3 is built from 16 residues. This chain connects TRBV10-2 to TRBJ1-1; D not resolved. The clonotype comes from a human donor in a cohort sampled during active COVID-19. The sequenced material came from peripheral blood. The CDR3 nucleotides read TGCGCCAGCAGTGAGTGGGGAGGCGGTGTCGGGCCTGAAGCTTTCTTT. Encoded protein: CASSEWGGGVGPEAFF.